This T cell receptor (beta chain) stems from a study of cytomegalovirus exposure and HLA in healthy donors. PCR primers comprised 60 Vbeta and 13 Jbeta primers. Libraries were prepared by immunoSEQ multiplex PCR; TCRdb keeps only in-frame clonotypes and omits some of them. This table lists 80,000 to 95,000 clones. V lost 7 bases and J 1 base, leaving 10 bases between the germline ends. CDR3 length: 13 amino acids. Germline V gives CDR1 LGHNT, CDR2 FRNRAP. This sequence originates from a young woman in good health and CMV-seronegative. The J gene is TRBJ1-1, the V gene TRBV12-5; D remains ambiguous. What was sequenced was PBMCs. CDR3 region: CASAREENTEAFF. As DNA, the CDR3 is TGTGCTAGTGCCCGGGAGGAGAACACTGAAGCTTTCTTT.